A single sample is the source of the 19 T cell receptor beta chains below, sequenced in a study of beta chain features in type 1 diabetes. cDNA synthesis used the whole RNA isolate, giving expressed TCRB sequences. Clones were read by immunoSEQ multiplex PCR, and TCRdb kept only the in-frame ones, dropping some. Of under 950,000 clones listed, under 20% are singletons. Material: naive CD4+ T cells from blood. The receptors were gathered from a woman under 30 in good health.

The genes are TRBV7-8 and TRBJ2-7; 7 bases line up with TRBD1. V lost 5 bases to trimming and J lost 1 base; unmatched junction nucleotides: 5. CDR3 length equals 14 residues. Germline CDR1 is SGHVS and CDR2 is FQNEAQ. The CDR3 region is CASSAQGFSYEQYF. The CDR3 DNA follows: TGTGCCAGCAGCGCACAGGGGTTTTCCTACGAGCAGTACTTC.

The chain uses TRBV7-2 and TRBJ2-3; D may correspond to TRBD1 or TRBD2 (5 bases each). V lost 1 base and J lost 6, with 14 bases in between. The CDR3 is 15 residues long. The germline CDR1 and CDR2 sequences are SGHTA and FQGNSA. CDR3 amino acids: CASSLEWGRRDTQYF. For the CDR3, the DNA is TGTGCCAGCAGCTTAGAGTGGGGGAGAAGGGATACGCAGTATTTT. Based on the CDR3 plus reference TRBV7-2 and TRBJ2-3, the full variable domain is GAGVSQSPSNKVTEKGKDVELRCDPISGHTALYWYRQSLGQGLEFLIYFQGNSAPDKSGLPSDRFSAERTGGSVSTLTIQRTQQEDSAVYLCASSLEWGRRDTQYFGPGTRLTVL.

The chain joins TRBV19 to TRBJ2-1, with 9 bases matching TRBD1. Trimming cost V 6 bases and J 4 bases; bases outside gene matches: 10. Germline CDR1 is LNHDA and CDR2 is SQIVND (reference sequence). The CDR3 has 16 amino acids. The CDR3 is CASSLSTGGFYNEQFF. The CDR3, as DNA: TGTGCCAGTAGCCTTTCGACAGGGGGATTTTACAATGAGCAGTTCTTC.

This clone was observed a few times. The chain couples TRBV29-1 to TRBJ2-3, with D uncertain. V gave up 3 bases and J gave up 1 base, with 8 bases separating them. Germline V gene sequence: CDR1 SQVTM, CDR2 ANQGSEA. The CDR3 contains 13 residues. CDR3 protein: CSVDTWGTDTQYF. For the CDR3, the DNA is TGCAGCGTTGATACCTGGGGCACAGATACGCAGTATTTT.

J is TRBJ2-3 and V is TRBV10-3, with D perhaps TRBD2 (5 bases). The CDR3 runs 12 residues. Germline lookup yields CDR1 ENHRY and CDR2 SYGVKD. The ends were cut back, 7 bases at V and 2 bases at J, with 7 bases in the middle. The CDR3: CAIKEDTDTQYF. CDR3 coding DNA: TGTGCCATCAAGGAGGACACAGATACGCAGTATTTT.

The chain employs TRBV7-9 and TRBJ2-7, with 9 bases lining up with TRBD2. The germline V gene has CDR1 SEHNR and CDR2 FQNEAQ (reference sequence). The CDR3 is made up of 15 amino acids. V lost 0 bases and J lost 6; bases outside the gene matches: 6. As DNA, the CDR3 is TGTGCCAGCAGCTTAGCGGGACTAGCTAGTCTCGAGCAGTACTTC. Amino acids: CASSLAGLASLEQYF. The whole variable domain, filled in from reference TRBV7-9 and TRBJ2-7, reads DTGVSQNPRHKITKRGQNVTFRCDPISEHNRLYWYRQTLGQGPEFLTYFQNEAQLEKSRLLSDRFSAERPKGSFSTLEIQRTEQGDSAMYLCASSLAGLASLEQYFGPGTRLTVT.

This clone was seen a handful of times. The chain joins TRBV18 to TRBJ2-1; D not certain. Germline CDR1 reads KGHSH; CDR2 reads LQKENI. The CDR3 has 18 amino acids. Trimming removed 3 bases at V and 0 bases at J, with 18 bases between. CDR3 sequence: CASSPVYSRMASYNEQFF. Here the CDR3 DNA reads TGTGCCAGCTCACCGGTTTACTCGCGGATGGCCTCCTACAATGAGCAGTTCTTC. Complete variable domain (other parts from reference TRBV18 and TRBJ2-1): NAGVMQNPRHLVRRRGQEARLRCSPMKGHSHVYWYRQLPEEGLKFMVYLQKENIIDESGMPKERFSAEFPKEGPSILRIQQVVRGDSAAYFCASSPVYSRMASYNEQFFGPGTRLTVL.

This clone came up a few times. The CDR3 loop is CASSYDPSTSGNTIYF. The CDR3 DNA reads as TGTGCCAGCAGTTACGACCCATCCACCTCTGGAAACACCATATATTTT. The genes are TRBV6-5 and TRBJ1-3; D gene uncertain. The V end lost 2 bases, the J end lost 0 bases, and 11 bases lay between the germline ends. The CDR3 is made up of 16 amino acids. CDR1 and CDR2 from the germline V gene are MNHEY and SVGAGI.

This clone was detected a few times. This chain joins TRBV4-3 and TRBJ2-3; D perhaps matches TRBD2 (7 bases). The CDR3 is made up of 17 amino acids. Trimming removed 0 bases from V and 2 bases from J, with 15 bases in between. Per germline, CDR1 LGHNA and CDR2 YSLEER. CDR3 in DNA: TGCGCCAGCAGCCAAGATGCCGGGGGGCACTACACAGATACGCAGTATTTT. Amino acids: CASSQDAGGHYTDTQYF.

This clone was seen only a few times. As DNA, the CDR3 is TGTGCCAGCAGCTTAGCTAGCGCAGATACGCAGTATTTT. Encoded protein: CASSLASADTQYF. The chain carries TRBV11-2 and TRBJ2-3; perhaps TRBD2 as D (6 bases). The CDR3 sequence is 13 residues long. V was clipped by 1 base and J by 4 bases, with 6 bases between them. Germline CDR1 is SGHAT and CDR2 is FQNNGV.

This clone was observed a handful of times. The rearrangement links TRBV7-6 to TRBJ2-1; D gene uncertain. Looked up from germline, CDR1 is SGHVS and CDR2 is FNYEAQ. The V gene lost 7 bases and the J gene lost 0 bases, with 13 bases spanning the gap. CDR3 length: 15 amino acids. CDR3 residues: CASTLGLGSYNEQFF. CDR3 nucleotides: TGTGCCAGCACCCTTGGTCTGGGCTCCTACAATGAGCAGTTCTTC.

A few counts support this clone. This CDR3 reads CSVARFPMNTEAFF. CDR3 sequence (DNA): TGCAGCGTTGCGAGGTTCCCGATGAACACTGAAGCTTTCTTT. The chain is built from TRBV29-1 and TRBJ1-1; no firm D call. Trimming left V 4 bases short and J 0 bases short, with 12 bases between. There are 14 residues in the CDR3. In germline, CDR1 is SQVTM, CDR2 ANQGSEA.

The chain couples TRBV11-2 to TRBJ2-1, with D maybe TRBD2 (6 bases). The CDR3 is 15 residues long. Germline loops: CDR1 SGHAT, CDR2 FQNNGV. The V end lost 5 bases, the J end lost 4 bases, and 15 bases lay between the germline ends. In nucleotides, the CDR3 is TGTGCCAGCAGCCTGGAGGGCAAAGAATACAATGAGCAGTTCTTC. It specifies CASSLEGKEYNEQFF.

The rearrangement links TRBV7-9 to TRBJ2-7; 9 bases are shared with TRBD2. Trimming at V came to 5 bases and at J to 4 bases, leaving 9 bases not matched to a gene. Germline values: CDR1 SEHNR, CDR2 FQNEAQ (reference sequence). This CDR3 has 15 residues. CDR3 sequence: CASSPLAGLKYEQYF. The CDR3 nucleotides read TGTGCCAGCAGCCCACTAGCGGGTCTTAAGTACGAGCAGTACTTC.

This clone was seen a handful of times. This chain links TRBV28 with TRBJ1-1; D may be TRBD1 (5 bases). The CDR3 runs 11 residues. Germline V gene sequence: CDR1 MDHEN, CDR2 SYDVKM. Trimming removed 2 bases at V and 10 bases at J, with 8 bases between. The DNA of the CDR3 is TGTGCCAGCAGTTTAGGGGGTGTAGCTTTCTTT. It specifies CASSLGGVAFF.

The gene calls are TRBV15 and TRBJ2-2, with TRBD1 identical over 9 bases. The trim removed 1 base at V and 5 bases at J, leaving 8 bases unmatched. CDR1 is LNHNV and CDR2 is YYDKDF in the germline V gene (reference sequence). CDR3 length: 17 residues. The CDR3 sequence: CATSRAPPGQGTGELFF. DNA for the CDR3: TGTGCCACCAGCAGAGCCCCCCCGGGACAGGGAACCGGGGAGCTGTTTTTT.

In regard to this clone: This specimen includes other DNA sequences encoding the same CDR3. The chain uses TRBV4-3 and TRBJ2-3; 8 bases agree with TRBD2. The J segment lost 5 bases and the V segment lost 3 bases, leaving 7 bases of the junction unmatched. Germline loops: CDR1 LGHNA, CDR2 YSLEER. This CDR3 comprises 15 residues. The CDR3 nucleotides are TGCGCCAGCAGCCAGGAGCCCAGCGGGAGAGATACGCAGTATTTT. This translates into CASSQEPSGRDTQYF.

The rearrangement joins TRBV28 to TRBJ2-1; 12 bases line up with TRBD2. V shed 3 bases and J 8 bases; nucleotides not matched to a gene: 2. In germline, CDR1 is MDHEN, CDR2 SYDVKM. The CDR3 consists of 14 residues. CDR3 in DNA: TGTGCCAGCAGTTTTCGACTAGCGGGAGATGAGCAGTTCTTC. Translation: CASSFRLAGDEQFF.

A word on this clone: Additional DNA sequences in this sample encode the identical CDR3. The rearrangement uses TRBV9 and TRBJ2-3; a weak D match, TRBD2 (6 bases). The length of the CDR3 is 15 residues. Looked up from germline, CDR1 is SGDLS and CDR2 is YYNGEE. Trimming left V 0 bases short and J 0 bases short, with 8 bases between. In DNA form, the CDR3 reads TGTGCCAGCAGCGTAGGGAGGGGAAGCACAGATACGCAGTATTTT. It yields the protein CASSVGRGSTDTQYF.